This TCR beta chain appears in the sequencing data of a study of esophageal squamous cell carcinoma under preoperative chemotherapy. Overall study context: Both tumor-infiltrating lymphocytes and peripheral blood T cells had their TCR repertoires profiled.

Time point: after preoperative PTX-NDP chemotherapy. TCRdb ran MiXCR on the PCR reads and lists one entry per CDR3 protein. Of under 13,000 distinct CDR3 sequences listed, approximately 62% are singletons. Sample acquisition took place from a patient given preoperative chemotherapy. This clonotype was sampled from a human donor with esophageal squamous cell carcinoma. The donor label of this sample is uncertain.

CDR3 region: CASSGQGSGEDEQFF. In DNA form, the CDR3 reads TGTGCCAGCTCGGGGCAAGGGTCAGGGGAGGACGAGCAGTTCTTC. The chain has TRBV6-1 and TRBJ2-1, with D perhaps being TRBD1 or TRBD2 (6 bases each). The CDR3 totals 15 residues. Per germline, CDR1 MNHNS and CDR2 SASEGT. V dropped 8 bases and J dropped 10 bases, with 24 bases sitting between them.